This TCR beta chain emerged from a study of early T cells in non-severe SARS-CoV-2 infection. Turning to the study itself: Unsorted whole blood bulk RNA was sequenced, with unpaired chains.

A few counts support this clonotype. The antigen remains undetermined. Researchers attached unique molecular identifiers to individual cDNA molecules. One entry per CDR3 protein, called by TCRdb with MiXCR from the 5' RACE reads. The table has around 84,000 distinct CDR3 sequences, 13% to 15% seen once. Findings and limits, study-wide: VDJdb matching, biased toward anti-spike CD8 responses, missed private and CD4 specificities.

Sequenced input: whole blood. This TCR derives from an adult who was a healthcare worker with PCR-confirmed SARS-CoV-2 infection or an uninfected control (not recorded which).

In nucleotides, the CDR3 is TGCGCCAGCAGCTTGGAAGATGGCTACACCTTC. It codes for CASSLEDGYTF. The chain uses TRBV5-1 and TRBJ1-2, with no clear D. Trimming left V 0 bases short and J 6 bases short, with 3 bases between. Germline V gene data show CDR1 as SGHRS and CDR2 as YFSETQ. The CDR3 covers 11 residues.